This T cell receptor beta chain was identified in a study of T cells in Graves' hyperthyroidism and ophthalmopathy. Amplified TCR beta CDR3 regions derived from RNA transcripts. HTBI primers were employed in a first-round RT-PCR of the TCR CDR3. From the multiplex PCR reads, TCRdb called clonotypes with MiXCR, one entry per CDR3 protein. In the table there are around 700,000 distinct CDR3 sequences, 18% of which are singletons. V gave up 3 bases and J gave up 0 bases; unmatched junction bases: 3. The CDR3 length is 15 residues. CDR1 is LNHDA, CDR2 SQIVND, per germline (reference sequence). The chain is built from TRBV19 and TRBJ1-2; 8 nucleotides line up with TRBD1. The clonotype comes from a woman in her fifties or sixties with Graves' hyperthyroidism that later progressed to Graves' ophthalmopathy. The material sequenced was blood. The CDR3, as DNA: TGTGCCAGTAGTATTCAGGGGGCAGCTAACTATGGCTACACCTTC. It specifies CASSIQGAANYGYTF. Full variable domain (rest looked up from reference TRBV19 and TRBJ1-2): DGGITQSPKYLFRKEGQNVTLSCEQNLNHDAMYWYRQDPGQGLRLIYYSQIVNDFQKGDIAEGYSVSREKKESFPLTVTSAQKNPTAFYLCASSIQGAANYGYTFGSGTRLTVV.